A selection of T cell receptor beta chains follows, all from one sample in a study of T cell repertoires in cytomegalovirus infection. Each CDR3 protein gets one entry after TCRdb re-called the reads with MiXCR. The sample comprises about 740,000 distinct CDR3 sequences, about 30% of which are singletons, and 15% to 20% rests with the top ten. These receptors lack a known antigen. Source: cultured PBMCs, taken from culture after CMV antigen stimulation. All receptors come from a human donor in good health (CMV status not recorded). Some clones in this sample may be carry-over from other donors' samples. Each CDR3 is given without its conserved first and last residue. A D gene is named only where the DNA matches it firmly.

>.|TRBJ2-5|TRBV25-1
ASSGSVLQETQY
>.|TRBJ2-6|TRBV28
ASSPPVGRDSGANVLT
>TRBD2|TRBJ2-5|TRBV7-9
ASSLGLAGAQETQY
>TRBD2|TRBJ2-3|TRBV12-3/TRBV12-4
ASSSGGGAVTQY
>TRBD2|TRBJ2-3|TRBV4-1
ASSSSGGATDTQY
>TRBD1|TRBJ1-4|TRBV19
ASSTSYRGLDEKLF
>TRBD1|TRBJ2-7|TRBV10-3
AIKKGQGTDPLYEQY
>.|TRBJ2-7|TRBV23-1
ASSQSWDRHYYEQY
>TRBD2|TRBJ2-7|TRBV19
ASSMSGAYEQY
>.|TRBJ1-1|TRBV5-4
ASSFPTGLNTEAF
>.|TRBJ2-1|TRBV7-9
ASSLGGNYHEQF
>TRBD1|TRBJ1-2|TRBV6-5
ASRRDRTSGYGYT
>TRBD2|TRBJ2-1|TRBV5-4
ASSRGTSGSRPGMNEQF
>.|TRBJ1-6|TRBV4-1
ASSQAQVVGSPLH
>.|TRBJ2-7|TRBV6-2/TRBV6-3
ASSLLGLYEQY
>.|TRBJ1-2|TRBV7-6
ASSPYGPNYGYT
>TRBD1|TRBJ1-2|TRBV6-5
ASSRQGGGYT
>.|TRBJ1-6|TRBV6-5
ATDETGVYNSPLH
>TRBD1|TRBJ2-7|TRBV7-2
ASRSRQGLYEQY
>.|TRBJ2-5|TRBV6-5
ASSYVGADETQY
>.|TRBJ2-7|TRBV12-3/TRBV12-4
ASSLIRSEQY
>.|TRBJ1-5|TRBV7-2
ASSLGLDSNQPQH
>.|TRBJ1-4|TRBV7-2
ASSLAGRDEKLF
>TRBD1|TRBJ2-7|TRBV18
ASSPTGQGNYEQY
>.|TRBJ1-1|TRBV11-2
ASSLIMAGVAF
>.|TRBJ2-3|TRBV7-9
ASGPRERTDTQY
>.|TRBJ1-3|TRBV7-2
ASSPRALGNTIY
>TRBD1|TRBJ2-3|TRBV6-5
ASSWDRVTDTRY
>.|TRBJ1-4|TRBV7-6
ANSPDATNEKLF
>.|TRBJ2-3|TRBV20-1
SAPISTDTQY
>.|TRBJ1-1|TRBV19
ASSDESGAF
>.|TRBJ2-6|TRBV4-1
ASSHGVRPGANVLT
>.|TRBJ1-5|TRBV7-2
ASSFSRGRLH
>.|TRBJ2-3|TRBV20-1
SARRRVLLRIWAQY
>TRBD1|TRBJ2-3|TRBV10-3
AISDMDRGRTDTQY
>.|TRBJ2-7|TRBV6-1
ASSSTTRVGKNEQY
>TRBD2|TRBJ2-1|TRBV20-1
SAIRDYHNEQF
>.|TRBJ2-1|TRBV6-2/TRBV6-3
ASSYSGPVSGEQF
>TRBD1|TRBJ2-4|TRBV6-1
ASGGTGGSIQY
>TRBD2|TRBJ2-5|TRBV9
ASSRGGRPEGETQY
>.|TRBJ2-2|TRBV7-9
ASSPARTGELF
>.|TRBJ1-5|TRBV6-6
ASSYYRGNQPQH
>.|TRBJ2-1|TRBV4-3
ASSHGTGPTASNEQF
>.|TRBJ2-7|TRBV20-1
SASLDYEQY
>TRBD1|TRBJ1-2|TRBV4-1
ASSRGRQGSDYGYT
>.|TRBJ2-3|TRBV7-6
ASSFSYGAIPATDTQY
>.|TRBJ2-3|TRBV2
ASSAAYTDTQY
>.|TRBJ2-3|TRBV7-2
ASSPKGSGTDTQY
>.|TRBJ1-5|TRBV28
ASSPPFGSNQPQH
>.|TRBJ2-3|TRBV12-5
ASGRGGTDTQY
>.|TRBJ1-1|TRBV27
ASSLFPSGRQGTEAF
>.|TRBJ1-5|TRBV7-4
ASSLDGGSGYSNQPQH
>TRBD2|TRBJ2-5|TRBV28
ASKSGGGRETQY
>.|TRBJ1-5|TRBV6-2/TRBV6-3
ASRIRGSSQPQH
>.|TRBJ2-1|TRBV19
ASRETSLRYNEQF
>TRBD1|TRBJ1-1|TRBV19
ASTRTGEDTEAF
>.|TRBJ2-7|TRBV11-1
ASSLGTALEQY
>.|TRBJ2-3|TRBV7-9
ASSLVSDTQY
>.|TRBJ2-1|TRBV4-1
ASSQDLRLLYNEQF